These T cell receptor beta chains were read from a single sample in a study of CD8+ T cells in alopecia areata. Clones were read by immunoSEQ multiplex PCR, and TCRdb kept only the in-frame ones, dropping some. Of 170,000 or so clones in the sample, about 55% were seen once. Sample: CD8+ T cells sorted from blood, taken at week 24, from a patient treated with tofacitinib. Receptors were obtained from a human donor with alopecia areata. The CDR3 runs from the conserved cysteine through the conserved F or W. The order of the fields is V gene, J gene, D gene, clone size, CDR3 protein, CDR3 DNA. The D gene is left open where the match is weak. Not all rows give a size; the values are once, few, many and, for expanded clones, a class.

V gene: TRBV29-1; J gene: TRBJ1-2; D gene: -; clone size: -; CDR3 protein: CSVPGTSGGGYTF; CDR3 DNA: TGCAGCGTACCGGGCACATCGGGTGGTGGCTACACCTTC
V gene: TRBV7-8; J gene: TRBJ1-1; D gene: TRBD1; clone size: -; CDR3 protein: CASSPAVITGQGAGTEAFF; CDR3 DNA: TGTGCCAGCAGCCCCGCCGTCATAACGGGACAGGGGGCAGGAACTGAAGCTTTCTTT
V gene: TRBV4-3; J gene: TRBJ1-1; D gene: TRBD1; clone size: -; CDR3 protein: CASSRKGQPDGNTEAFF; CDR3 DNA: TGCGCCAGCAGCCGGAAGGGACAGCCAGACGGGAACACTGAAGCTTTCTTT
V gene: TRBV9; J gene: TRBJ1-2; D gene: -; clone size: few; CDR3 protein: CASSHGTGRVDYGYTF; CDR3 DNA: TGTGCCAGCAGCCACGGGACGGGAAGAGTCGACTATGGCTACACCTTC
V gene: TRBV4-1; J gene: TRBJ2-1; D gene: -; clone size: -; CDR3 protein: CASSQDQGGSYNEQFF; CDR3 DNA: TGCGCCAGCAGCCAAGACCAGGGCGGCTCCTACAATGAGCAGTTCTTC
V gene: TRBV4-3; J gene: TRBJ1-2; D gene: TRBD1; clone size: few; CDR3 protein: CASSQGGDRPVYGYTF; CDR3 DNA: TGCGCCAGCAGCCAAGGAGGGGACAGGCCCGTCTATGGCTACACCTTC
V gene: TRBV6-5; J gene: TRBJ2-7; D gene: -; clone size: -; CDR3 protein: CASSYSRDGYEQYF; CDR3 DNA: TGTGCCAGCAGTTACTCTAGGGATGGCTACGAGCAGTACTTC
V gene: TRBV29-1; J gene: TRBJ2-7; D gene: -; clone size: -; CDR3 protein: CSVGGPSSPGAYEQYF; CDR3 DNA: TGCAGCGTCGGGGGACCCTCCTCCCCGGGTGCCTACGAGCAGTACTTC
V gene: TRBV30; J gene: TRBJ2-7; D gene: TRBD1; clone size: -; CDR3 protein: CAYRDSISYEQYF; CDR3 DNA: TGTGCCTACCGGGACAGTATCTCCTACGAGCAGTACTTC
V gene: TRBV29-1; J gene: TRBJ1-1; D gene: -; clone size: -; CDR3 protein: CSVAGTEGNTEAFF; CDR3 DNA: TGCAGCGTCGCTGGGACCGAGGGGAACACTGAAGCTTTCTTT
V gene: TRBV5-6; J gene: TRBJ1-1; D gene: -; clone size: -; CDR3 protein: CASSPGPTEAFF; CDR3 DNA: TGTGCCAGCAGCCCGGGGCCTACTGAAGCTTTCTTT
V gene: TRBV9; J gene: TRBJ1-6; D gene: -; clone size: -; CDR3 protein: CASSPEQYNSPLHF; CDR3 DNA: TGTGCCAGCAGCCCGGAACAGTATAATTCACCCCTCCACTTT
V gene: TRBV27; J gene: TRBJ2-2; D gene: -; clone size: -; CDR3 protein: CASSLVGAGGTGELFF; CDR3 DNA: TGTGCCAGCAGTTTGGTCGGGGCAGGGGGGACCGGGGAGCTGTTTTTT
V gene: TRBV4-3; J gene: TRBJ2-7; D gene: -; clone size: few; CDR3 protein: CASSQDYPGTYEQYF; CDR3 DNA: TGCGCCAGCAGCCAAGATTACCCGGGGACCTACGAGCAGTACTTC
V gene: TRBV2; J gene: TRBJ2-1; D gene: -; clone size: many; CDR3 protein: CASSDSNEQFF; CDR3 DNA: TGTGCCAGCAGTGACAGCAATGAGCAGTTCTTC
V gene: TRBV27; J gene: TRBJ1-5; D gene: -; clone size: -; CDR3 protein: CASSPFQGGQPQHF; CDR3 DNA: TGTGCCAGCAGTCCCTTCCAGGGAGGCCAGCCCCAGCATTTT
V gene: TRBV30; J gene: TRBJ2-3; D gene: -; clone size: few; CDR3 protein: CAWSVGVDTQYF; CDR3 DNA: TGTGCCTGGAGTGTAGGAGTTGATACGCAGTATTTT
V gene: TRBV29-1; J gene: TRBJ1-2; D gene: -; clone size: -; CDR3 protein: CSVPSEDGGYTF; CDR3 DNA: TGCAGTGTTCCCTCTGAGGACGGCGGCTACACCTTC
V gene: TRBV6-6; J gene: TRBJ1-2; D gene: -; clone size: -; CDR3 protein: CASTKLPGALPYGYTF; CDR3 DNA: TGTGCCAGCACAAAACTGCCCGGGGCGCTCCCCTATGGCTACACCTTC
V gene: TRBV6-6; J gene: TRBJ2-3; D gene: -; clone size: -; CDR3 protein: CASSPDWGAGTDTQYF; CDR3 DNA: TGTGCCAGCAGTCCCGATTGGGGGGCGGGCACAGATACGCAGTATTTT
V gene: TRBV6-5; J gene: TRBJ1-1; D gene: -; clone size: -; CDR3 protein: CASSYSQGGTEAFF; CDR3 DNA: TGTGCCAGCAGTTACTCGCAAGGGGGCACTGAAGCTTTCTTT
V gene: TRBV29-1; J gene: TRBJ2-3; D gene: -; clone size: few; CDR3 protein: CSVQGYYGTDTQYF; CDR3 DNA: TGCAGCGTCCAGGGGTATTACGGGACAGATACGCAGTATTTT
V gene: TRBV29-1; J gene: TRBJ1-1; D gene: -; clone size: -; CDR3 protein: CSVFKGNTEAFF; CDR3 DNA: TGCAGCGTTTTTAAAGGGAACACTGAAGCTTTCTTT
V gene: TRBV4-3; J gene: TRBJ1-5; D gene: -; clone size: -; CDR3 protein: CASSQDLGGNQPQHF; CDR3 DNA: TGCGCCAGCAGCCAAGATCTTGGCGGAAATCAGCCCCAGCATTTT
V gene: TRBV25-1; J gene: TRBJ2-7; D gene: -; clone size: -; CDR3 protein: CASSDLRMGEQYF; CDR3 DNA: TGTGCCAGCAGTGACCTGAGGATGGGGGAGCAGTACTTC
V gene: TRBV4-3; J gene: TRBJ2-1; D gene: -; clone size: -; CDR3 protein: CASSHLEGYNEQFF; CDR3 DNA: TGCGCCAGCAGCCATCTCGAGGGCTACAATGAGCAGTTCTTC
V gene: TRBV15; J gene: TRBJ2-1; D gene: TRBD2; clone size: -; CDR3 protein: CATKPGGANEQFF; CDR3 DNA: TGTGCCACCAAGCCGGGGGGGGCGAATGAGCAGTTCTTC
V gene: TRBV27; J gene: TRBJ2-7; D gene: -; clone size: -; CDR3 protein: CASSRPTAGPQTGDEQYF; CDR3 DNA: TGTGCCAGCAGCCGCCCAACCGCCGGGCCACAAACGGGTGACGAGCAGTACTTC
V gene: TRBV9; J gene: TRBJ2-2; D gene: -; clone size: -; CDR3 protein: CASSGAGVLTGELFF; CDR3 DNA: TGTGCCAGCAGCGGGGCAGGGGTCCTCACCGGGGAGCTGTTTTTT
V gene: TRBV5-6; J gene: TRBJ1-4; D gene: TRBD1; clone size: once; CDR3 protein: CASSFGTVSNEKLFF; CDR3 DNA: TGTGCCAGCAGCTTTGGGACAGTCTCTAATGAAAAACTGTTTTTT
V gene: TRBV30; J gene: TRBJ1-2; D gene: -; clone size: -; CDR3 protein: CAWIPRVGGLWGYTF; CDR3 DNA: TGTGCCTGGATTCCCCGCGTGGGGGGTCTCTGGGGCTACACCTTC
V gene: TRBV29-1; J gene: TRBJ2-5; D gene: TRBD2; clone size: -; CDR3 protein: CSVETSGEETQYF; CDR3 DNA: TGCAGCGTTGAAACTAGCGGGGAAGAGACCCAGTACTTC
V gene: TRBV5-4; J gene: TRBJ1-2; D gene: TRBD1; clone size: few; CDR3 protein: CASSVDPGQGYYGYTF; CDR3 DNA: TGTGCCAGCAGCGTTGATCCGGGACAGGGGTACTATGGCTACACCTTC
V gene: TRBV25-1; J gene: TRBJ1-1; D gene: -; clone size: few; CDR3 protein: CASREQIYTEAFF; CDR3 DNA: TGTGCCAGCAGGGAACAGATATACACTGAAGCTTTCTTT
V gene: TRBV30; J gene: TRBJ1-4; D gene: TRBD1; clone size: -; CDR3 protein: CAWSIGTGGEKLFF; CDR3 DNA: TGTGCCTGGAGTATCGGGACAGGGGGCGAAAAACTGTTTTTT
V gene: TRBV4-3; J gene: TRBJ1-5; D gene: -; clone size: -; CDR3 protein: CASSQDSGRPQHF; CDR3 DNA: TGCGCCAGCAGCCAAGATTCGGGGCGGCCCCAGCATTTT
V gene: TRBV4-3; J gene: TRBJ2-2; D gene: -; clone size: few; CDR3 protein: CASSRTVGLVAGDTGELFF; CDR3 DNA: TGCGCCAGCAGCCGTACAGTGGGGCTAGTTGCTGGGGACACCGGGGAGCTGTTTTTT
V gene: TRBV9; J gene: TRBJ1-1; D gene: -; clone size: once; CDR3 protein: CASSSGSNTEAFF; CDR3 DNA: TGTGCCAGCAGCTCCGGATCGAACACTGAAGCTTTCTTT
V gene: TRBV4-3; J gene: TRBJ2-7; D gene: -; clone size: once; CDR3 protein: CASSQETGYEQYF; CDR3 DNA: TGCGCCAGCAGCCAAGAAACAGGGTACGAGCAGTACTTC
V gene: TRBV4-3; J gene: TRBJ1-1; D gene: -; clone size: few; CDR3 protein: CASSQEPEDTEAFF; CDR3 DNA: TGCGCCAGCAGCCAAGAGCCCGAAGACACTGAAGCTTTCTTT
V gene: TRBV2; J gene: TRBJ2-1; D gene: -; clone size: once; CDR3 protein: CASSDGPNLNEQFF; CDR3 DNA: TGTGCCAGCAGTGACGGCCCGAACCTCAATGAGCAGTTCTTC
V gene: TRBV29-1; J gene: TRBJ2-1; D gene: TRBD1; clone size: -; CDR3 protein: CSVVRGHEQFF; CDR3 DNA: TGCAGCGTTGTTAGGGGGCACGAGCAGTTCTTC
V gene: TRBV19; J gene: TRBJ2-7; D gene: -; clone size: few; CDR3 protein: CASSFRQGPEQYF; CDR3 DNA: TGTGCCAGTAGCTTCAGGCAGGGCCCCGAGCAGTACTTC
V gene: TRBV7-2; J gene: TRBJ2-3; D gene: -; clone size: once; CDR3 protein: CASSPPGEGGTDTQYF; CDR3 DNA: TGTGCCAGCAGCCCCCCCGGCGAGGGGGGCACAGATACGCAGTATTTT
V gene: TRBV12-5; J gene: TRBJ1-5; D gene: -; clone size: few; CDR3 protein: CASGLGGSSNQPQHF; CDR3 DNA: TGTGCTAGTGGTTTGGGGGGGAGTAGCAATCAGCCCCAGCATTTT
V gene: TRBV7-8; J gene: TRBJ1-4; D gene: TRBD1; clone size: -; CDR3 protein: CASSADRGTREKLFF; CDR3 DNA: TGTGCCAGCAGCGCCGACAGGGGGACGAGAGAAAAACTGTTTTTT
V gene: TRBV5-1; J gene: TRBJ2-7; D gene: -; clone size: -; CDR3 protein: CASSPRDNGYEQYF; CDR3 DNA: TGCGCCAGCAGCCCGAGGGACAACGGCTACGAGCAGTACTTC
V gene: TRBV29-1; J gene: TRBJ1-2; D gene: TRBD1; clone size: -; CDR3 protein: CSVDPGTGNGYTF; CDR3 DNA: TGCAGCGTTGACCCCGGGACAGGGAATGGCTACACCTTC
V gene: TRBV30; J gene: TRBJ2-3; D gene: TRBD2; clone size: -; CDR3 protein: CAWSLSGEGTDTQYF; CDR3 DNA: TGTGCCTGGAGCCTTAGCGGGGAGGGCACAGATACGCAGTATTTT
V gene: TRBV2; J gene: TRBJ2-4; D gene: -; clone size: -; CDR3 protein: CASSEFRGAKNIQYF; CDR3 DNA: TGTGCCAGCAGTGAATTTAGAGGAGCCAAAAACATTCAGTACTTC
V gene: TRBV13; J gene: TRBJ2-3; D gene: -; clone size: few; CDR3 protein: CASSFFGATTDTQYF; CDR3 DNA: TGTGCCAGCAGCTTTTTCGGGGCTACCACAGATACGCAGTATTTT
V gene: TRBV2; J gene: TRBJ2-2; D gene: TRBD1; clone size: few; CDR3 protein: CASLDRGNTGELFF; CDR3 DNA: TGTGCCAGCCTAGACAGGGGGAACACCGGGGAGCTGTTTTTT
V gene: TRBV27; J gene: TRBJ1-6; D gene: -; clone size: once; CDR3 protein: CASSSSSAGYTPLHF; CDR3 DNA: TGTGCCAGCAGTTCTTCCTCCGCGGGGTATACACCCCTCCACTTT
V gene: TRBV7-8; J gene: TRBJ1-1; D gene: TRBD1; clone size: -; CDR3 protein: CASSLAGQAMDTEAFF; CDR3 DNA: TGTGCCAGCAGCTTAGCGGGACAGGCCATGGACACTGAAGCTTTCTTT
V gene: TRBV29-1; J gene: TRBJ1-1; D gene: -; clone size: few; CDR3 protein: CSVEIRDTEAFF; CDR3 DNA: TGCAGCGTTGAAATCAGAGACACTGAAGCTTTCTTT